Listed here are 7 T cell receptor beta chains from one sample, sequenced in a study of human T cells and chemical hapten exposure (dated by TCRdb to about 2021). The library was made by RACE. TCRdb records NextSeq 500 as the sequencer. TCRdb reran the public reads through fastp at Q25 and MiXCR, keeping productive beta chains. Rows are combined by CDR3 protein, so each entry shows the most common genes and DNA. This sample has 55,000 to 75,000 distinct CDR3 sequences in its table, and around 12% of those were observed once. Clones ranked in the top ten supply 2.4% of the sample. The time point label here, explained by the study, means: patch test 3, about 24 weeks after DPC sensitization. Explained via the paper, the treatment or condition label denotes: therapeutic diphenylcyclopropenone sensitization with weekly scalp DPC. The sequencing here drew on whole blood, taken in connection with sensitization to the hapten diphenylcyclopropenone (DPC). The receptors derive from a young man with alopecia areata. Some clones in this sample may be carry-over from other donors' samples.

Ten or more counts support this clonotype. The chain has TRBV9 and TRBJ1-6, with D possibly matching TRBD1 (5 bases). V lost 3 bases and J lost 0, with 10 bases in between. This CDR3 region has 16 residues. CDR1 and CDR2 from the germline V gene are SGDLS and YYNGEE. The CDR3 protein is CASSGGGDSYNSPLHF. CDR3 bases: TGTGCCAGCAGCGGGGGAGGGGACTCCTATAATTCACCCCTCCACTTT.

In this sample, this clonotype turned up a few times. The V gene is TRBV7-6, the J gene TRBJ1-1; 9 bases map to TRBD1. CDR3 length equals 18 residues. CDR1 SGHVS and CDR2 FNYEAQ come from the germline V gene. J was trimmed by 0 bases and V by 2 bases; bases with no gene match: 10. The DNA of the CDR3 is TGTGCCAGCAGCTTAACAGGTTCACAGGGGGCGGTGAACACTGAAGCTTTCTTT. Its protein is CASSLTGSQGAVNTEAFF.

This chain connects TRBV2 to TRBJ2-3; 10 nucleotides align to TRBD2. In germline, CDR1 is SNHLY, CDR2 FYNNEI. CDR3 size: 15 residues. The ends lost 3 bases at V and 6 bases at J; junction bases unmatched: 6. The CDR3: CASSESSGSPDTQYF. CDR3 in DNA: TGTGCCAGCAGTGAGTCTAGCGGGAGCCCGGATACGCAGTATTTT.

By share of the sample, this clonotype is medium-sized. The chain uses TRBV14 and TRBJ2-7; D is undetermined. The germline gives CDR1 SGHDN, CDR2 FVKESK. Trimming cost V 3 bases and J 6 bases, with 0 bases left between them. The CDR3 has 9 residues. The CDR3 loop is CASSHEQYF. CDR3 nucleotide sequence: TGTGCCAGCAGCCACGAGCAGTACTTC.

The chain combines TRBV6-1 with TRBJ1-1; no reliable D call. The V gene lost 3 bases and the J gene lost 1 base, with 9 bases spanning the gap. This CDR3 has 14 residues. The V gene's germline CDR1 is MNHNS and CDR2 SASEGT. The CDR3 reads CASSESLGNTEAFF. Written as DNA, the CDR3 is TGTGCCAGCAGTGAGTCCCTCGGGAACACTGAAGCTTTCTTT.

This clonotype was seen a few times. V is TRBV12-3 or TRBV12-4 and J is TRBJ2-3; D unresolved. The CDR3 has 12 amino acids. Trimming took off 4 bases at V and 4 bases at J, with 6 bases between the two ends. This CDR3 is CASSWFADTQYF. Here the CDR3 DNA reads TGTGCCAGCAGTTGGTTTGCAGATACGCAGTATTTT.

This clonotype was counted many times. The chain is built from TRBV3-1 and TRBJ2-3, with a weak D call TRBD2 (5 bases). Trimming removed 4 bases from V and 7 bases from J, with 12 bases in between. Per germline, CDR1 LGHDT and CDR2 YNNKEL (reference sequence). The CDR3 consists of 13 residues. The CDR3 protein is CASSPGRVNTQYF. CDR3 in DNA: TGTGCCAGCAGCCCCGGGCGGGTGAATACGCAGTATTTT.